The present T cell receptor beta chain was sequenced within a study of cytomegalovirus exposure and HLA in healthy donors. Study-wide points: Prior analysis indicated that the majority of TCR beta V segments exhibited productivity approximately 87% or approximately 30% of the time.

Germline V lookup: CDR1 SGHTA, CDR2 FQGNSA. The CDR3 has 15 amino acids. Deletions cut 2 bases from V and 0 bases from J, with 10 bases between. The donors gave bone marrow, and they were healthy. Comment on this clone: As yet, its antigen is unknown.

Both 60 Vbeta primers and 13 Jbeta primers went into the PCR. The assay was immunoSEQ multiplex PCR, and TCRdb's table has in-frame clones only and misses some. The data hold around 99,000 clones, with about four fifths observed a single time. This clonotype originated in a woman younger than 45 in good health and CMV-seronegative. The gene calls are TRBV7-2 and TRBJ2-5, with D maybe TRBD2 (7 bases). The sample comprised PBMCs. DNA for the CDR3: TGTGCCAGCAGCTTAAGGGGGGGGTACCAAGAGACCCAGTACTTC. It yields the protein CASSLRGGYQETQYF. Looking up the rest from reference TRBV7-2 and TRBJ2-5 gives the full variable domain: GAGVSQSPSNKVTEKGKDVELRCDPISGHTALYWYRQSLGQGLEFLIYFQGNSAPDKSGLPSDRFSAERTGGSVSTLTIQRTQQEDSAVYLCASSLRGGYQETQYFGPGTRLLVL.